This TCR beta chain comes out of a study of blood T cell repertoires in COVID-19. Turning to the study itself: Donors in the United States, Italy and Spain gave samples during acute or convalescent COVID-19.

In the original workflow: It was from reference gene primer amplification that nucleated cell counts were estimated. The assay was immunoSEQ multiplex PCR, and TCRdb's table has in-frame clones only and misses some. The DNA was the basis for D and trimming; V, J and clone size are from that table. Of some 320,000 clones in the sample, 80% to 90% were seen once. Participant-reported clinical history was the basis for cohort assignment. The junction had 6 bases not matched to a gene; V was cut back by 5 bases and J by 2 bases. Germline V gene sequence: CDR1 MGHRA, CDR2 YSYEKL. This CDR3 region has 16 residues. This clone showed up just once.

The source is a woman aged 25 to 45 who had recovered from COVID-19. The material sequenced was PBMCs or T cells enriched from blood (not recorded which). V usage is TRBV4-1 and J usage is TRBJ2-3, with 11 bases lining up with TRBD2. CDR3 sequence: CASSRLAGGNTDTQYF. For the CDR3, the DNA is TGCGCCAGCAGCAGGCTAGCGGGGGGTAACACAGATACGCAGTATTTT.